Below, 3 T cell receptor beta chains from the same sample are listed, as sequenced in a study of blood T cell repertoires in COVID-19. The table came from immunoSEQ multiplex PCR; TCRdb's copy has only in-frame clones and leaves some out. The sample includes 200,000 to 250,000 clones, about nine tenths of them seen just once. What was sequenced was peripheral blood. The receptors derive from a woman in her fifties or sixties with acute or convalescent COVID-19.

In this sample, this clone turned up once. The CDR3 protein is CASDLGPGGNTIYF. The CDR3 nucleotides are TGTGCCAGCGACCTGGGCCCGGGAGGGAACACCATATATTTT. V usage is TRBV19 and J usage is TRBJ1-3; D remains unclear. CDR1 is LNHDA, CDR2 SQIVND, per germline (reference sequence). The CDR3 covers 14 residues. Trimming shortened V by 9 bases and J by 7 bases, and 19 bases separated the two germline ends.

V gene TRBV11-2 combines with J gene TRBJ2-2; the D is unclear. The germline V and J ends were trimmed by 1 base and 6 bases, with 15 bases remaining between them. The CDR3 contains 16 residues. Germline CDR1 reads SGHAT; CDR2 reads FQNNGV. The DNA for the CDR3 is TGTGCCAGCAGCTTAGTGGCAGGATACTTACCCGGGGAGCTGTTTTTT. Protein product: CASSLVAGYLPGELFF.

This clone was seen only once. The junction departs from germline at one end; a sequencing error may be responsible. This rearrangement joins TRBV7-8 to TRBJ1-5, with D maybe TRBD1 (5 bases). This CDR3 has 13 residues. Germline V CDR1 and CDR2: SGHVS, FQNEAQ. CDR3 coding DNA: TGTGCCAGCAGCTTCCAGGGCAACCAGCCCCAGCATTTT. The encoded protein is CASSFQGNQPQHF.